The 27 T cell receptor beta chains below were found in one sample sequenced in a study of T-cell memory formation after mild COVID-19. MiXCR, applied by TCRdb to the 5' RACE reads, yields one record per CDR3 protein. The repertoire has some 40,000 distinct CDR3 sequences, approximately 7% of them found once; the top ten carry about 1.5%. The sample taken for sequencing was PBMCs or a T cell subset sorted from them (not recorded which). These receptors were collected from a man aged 18 to 30 who had mild COVID-19 (a few samples of this study predate the infection). Cell type and time point are not known.

This clonotype was seen ten or more times. This sequence joins TRBV5-1 and TRBJ2-5; 11 nucleotides agree with TRBD1. The CDR3 is 15 amino acids. J gave up 1 base and V 2 bases, and 1 base lay outside the gene matches. Germline V CDR1 and CDR2: SGHRS, YFSETQ. In DNA form, the CDR3 reads TGCGCCAGCAGCTTCGGACAGGGGGCCCAAGAGACCCAGTACTTC. Translated: CASSFGQGAQETQYF. Complete variable domain (other parts from reference TRBV5-1 and TRBJ2-5): KAGVTQTPRYLIKTRGQQVTLSCSPISGHRSVSWYQQTPGQGLQFLFEYFSETQRNKGNFPGRFSGRQFSNSRSEMNVSTLELGDSALYLCASSFGQGAQETQYFGPGTRLLVL.

This clonotype was seen a few times. The V gene is TRBV7-9, the J gene TRBJ1-6, with 7 bases identical to TRBD1. This CDR3 contains 15 residues. V shed 1 base, J shed 7 bases, and the junction held 4 bases outside the gene matches. CDR1 and CDR2 (germline): SEHNR, FQNEAQ (reference sequence). DNA of the CDR3: TGTGCCAGCAGCTTAGTGGGGACAGAAAATTCACCCCTCCACTTT. Encoded protein: CASSLVGTENSPLHF.

The chain recombines TRBV6-5 with TRBJ2-3; D call uncertain. V was pared by 6 bases and J by 3 bases, with 7 bases between. In germline, CDR1 is MNHEY, CDR2 SVGAGI. CDR3 size: 12 residues. The CDR3 reads CASRARTDTQYF. For the CDR3, the DNA is TGTGCCAGCAGGGCACGGACAGATACGCAGTATTTT.

This clonotype was seen only a few times. This chain uses TRBV18 with TRBJ2-3; TRBD1 might be the D (5 bases). V was cut by 5 bases and J by 4 bases, with 22 bases left in between. Germline V gene data show CDR1 as KGHSH and CDR2 as LQKENI. The CDR3 runs 17 residues. CDR3 region: CASSSQMTVLVADTQYF. CDR3 sequence (DNA): TGTGCCAGCTCATCGCAAATGACAGTATTGGTAGCAGATACGCAGTATTTT.

This clonotype was counted between two and nine times. The genes are TRBV12-3 or TRBV12-4 and TRBJ1-5; 8 bases are shared with TRBD1. V shed 6 bases and J 2 bases; nucleotides not matched to a gene: 6. This CDR3 region has 15 residues. The CDR3 DNA reads TGTGCCAGCAGGGCCGGACAGGGAGGCAATCAGCCCCAGCATTTT. It is translated as CASRAGQGGNQPQHF.

By sample fraction, this clonotype is medium-sized. V and J are TRBV11-2 and TRBJ2-3; D unclear. The V gene's germline CDR1 is SGHAT and CDR2 FQNNGV. This CDR3 is built from 14 residues. The V end was cut by 5 bases, the J end by 0 bases, with 9 bases between. The CDR3 DNA is TGTGCCAGCAGCCCTGGTCCAAGCACAGATACGCAGTATTTT. Translation: CASSPGPSTDTQYF.

This clonotype came up many times. The chain combines TRBV7-6 with TRBJ2-3, with D perhaps TRBD1 or TRBD2 (5 bases each). The CDR3 has 16 residues. V was clipped by 4 bases and J by 1 base, with 15 bases between them. Germline V lookup: CDR1 SGHVS, CDR2 FNYEAQ. DNA for the CDR3: TGTGCCAGCAGCTCCGGACCGGGGCCCGGCACAGATACGCAGTATTTT. Translation gives CASSSGPGPGTDTQYF. The entire variable domain, with the rest obtained from reference TRBV7-6 and TRBJ2-3, is as follows: GAGVSQSPRYKVTKRGQDVALRCDPISGHVSLYWYRQALGQGPEFLTYFNYEAQQDKSGLPNDRFSAERPEGSISTLTIQRTEQRDSAMYRCASSSGPGPGTDTQYFGPGTRLTVL.

This clonotype was seen a handful of times. The V and J genes are TRBV7-2 and TRBJ1-2, with 7 positions matching TRBD1. Looked up from germline, CDR1 is SGHTA and CDR2 is FQGNSA. The CDR3 has 23 amino acids. Germline trimming cut 0 bases from V and 2 bases from J; bases unmatched to any gene: 27. The CDR3 loop is CASSLAEALGGVRDRNRNYGYTF. CDR3 bases: TGTGCCAGCAGCTTAGCGGAGGCGTTGGGGGGGGTCCGGGACAGAAACCGAAACTATGGCTACACCTTC.

This clonotype was found a few times. The rearrangement links TRBV3-1 to TRBJ2-1, with TRBD1 as a possible D gene (5 bases). The ends were cut back, 1 base at V and 7 bases at J, with 11 bases in the middle. Germline V gene lookup returns CDR1 LGHDT and CDR2 YNNKEL (reference sequence). This CDR3 comprises 14 residues. The CDR3 coding sequence is TGTGCCAGCAGCCAAGGAAGGCAGGGTAATGAGCAGTTCTTC. Its protein product is CASSQGRQGNEQFF.

This chain joins TRBV6-5 and TRBJ1-1; D is perhaps TRBD1 (5 bases). V gave up 7 bases and J gave up 3 bases, with 15 bases separating them. Per germline, CDR1 MNHEY and CDR2 SVGAGI. The CDR3 spans 14 residues. The chain's CDR3 is CASTLGGWDTEAFF. In nucleotides, the CDR3 is TGTGCCAGCACCCTTGGGGGTTGGGACACTGAAGCTTTCTTT.

This clonotype was seen a few times. The chain carries TRBV11-2 and TRBJ1-4; the match to TRBD1 covers 8 bases. This CDR3 comprises 15 residues. Germline assignment: CDR1 SGHAT and CDR2 FQNNGV. Trimming removed 4 bases from V and 7 bases from J; junction bases left unmatched: 8. This CDR3 reads CASSSIRGRGEKLFF. CDR3 sequence (DNA): TGTGCCAGCAGCTCCATCAGGGGGCGAGGTGAAAAACTGTTTTTT.

The V gene is TRBV20-1, the J gene TRBJ1-1; 8 bases align to TRBD1. Per germline, CDR1 DFQATT and CDR2 SNEGSKA (reference sequence). V was pared by 8 bases and J by 1 base, with 6 bases of the junction left unmatched. The CDR3 covers 13 residues. CDR3 nucleotide sequence: TGCAGTTCGCGACAGGGGTGGAACACTGAAGCTTTCTTT. This gives the protein CSSRQGWNTEAFF.

This clonotype is medium-sized in the sample. This chain links TRBV7-9 with TRBJ2-3; D may be TRBD2 (6 bases). Between the trimmed V and J ends, which lost 3 bases and 1 base, there was a span of 8 bases. This CDR3 has 14 amino acids. Germline CDR1 SEHNR, CDR2 FQNEAQ (reference sequence). CDR3 coding DNA: TGTGCCAGCAGCTTTGGAGGGGGCACAGATACGCAGTATTTT. The encoded protein is CASSFGGGTDTQYF.

The chain employs TRBV20-1 and TRBJ1-5; D is undetermined. From germline, CDR1 is DFQATT and CDR2 SNEGSKA (reference sequence). Trimming removed 0 bases at V and 0 bases at J, with 12 bases between. This CDR3 is built from 16 residues. The CDR3 loop reads CSARDLGAVSNQPQHF. The CDR3 coding sequence is TGCAGTGCTAGAGACCTGGGCGCAGTTAGCAATCAGCCCCAGCATTTT.

This clonotype was detected many times. The chain couples TRBV6-1 to TRBJ2-7; D not certain. The CDR3 is 13 amino acids. Per germline, CDR1 MNHNS and CDR2 SASEGT. The V gene lost 1 base and the J gene lost 3 bases, with 7 bases spanning the gap. The CDR3 region is CASSEGDLYEQYF. The CDR3 DNA reads as TGTGCCAGCAGTGAAGGAGACCTCTACGAGCAGTACTTC.

This clonotype showed up many times. The chain couples TRBV5-1 to TRBJ2-5, with D possibly matching TRBD1 (5 bases). The V and J ends lost 1 base and 2 bases respectively, with 12 bases between them. This CDR3 contains 15 residues. The germline CDR1 and CDR2 sequences are SGHRS and YFSETQ. This chain's CDR3 is CASSLSSGKQETQYF. In nucleotides, the CDR3 is TGCGCCAGCAGCTTGAGTTCAGGGAAGCAAGAGACCCAGTACTTC.

Only a few counts were recorded for this clonotype. The chain carries TRBV5-1 and TRBJ1-4; 10 positions agree with TRBD1. There are 16 residues in the CDR3. Germline CDR1 SGHRS, CDR2 YFSETQ. The V segment lost 0 bases and the J segment 7 bases; nucleotides outside the gene matches: 6. In nucleotides, the CDR3 is TGCGCCAGCAGCTTGGCTGGTGGACAGGGGGTTGAAAAACTGTTTTTT. Translation gives CASSLAGGQGVEKLFF.

This clonotype was picked up many times. This chain links TRBV29-1 with TRBJ2-1, with 7 bases fitting TRBD1. Looked up from germline, CDR1 is SQVTM and CDR2 is ANQGSEA. The V segment lost 6 bases and the J segment 7 bases; nucleotides outside the gene matches: 12. The CDR3 is 14 amino acids. The CDR3 sequence is CSVLQGILGNEQFF. The CDR3 nucleotides are TGCAGCGTACTACAGGGGATCCTAGGGAATGAGCAGTTCTTC.

In its sample, this clonotype was seen a few times. V and J are TRBV12-3 or TRBV12-4 and TRBJ2-2; TRBD2 might be the D (6 bases). This CDR3 is built from 15 residues. Trimming pared 0 bases from V and 7 bases from J, leaving 12 bases between. Written as DNA, the CDR3 is TGTGCCAGCAGTTTAGCAACTAGCTCCAGCGGGGAGCTGTTTTTT. Amino acids: CASSLATSSSGELFF.

In its sample, this clonotype was seen many times. The chain uses TRBV6-6 and TRBJ2-5; 9 bases are shared with TRBD2. After removal of 9 bases from V and 2 bases from J, the junction contained 7 bases not matched to a gene. Germline V gene sequence: CDR1 MNHNY, CDR2 SVGAGI (reference sequence). This CDR3 has 14 amino acids. The CDR3 is CASGGGASQETQYF. The CDR3 nucleotides are TGTGCCAGTGGCGGGGGGGCCAGTCAAGAGACCCAGTACTTC.

In this sample, this clonotype turned up a few times. This sequence joins TRBV3-1 and TRBJ2-2, with D unresolved. V was trimmed by 2 bases and J by 9 bases, leaving 4 bases between them. Germline V gene lookup returns CDR1 LGHDT and CDR2 YNNKEL (reference sequence). The CDR3 length is 11 residues. As DNA, the CDR3 is TGTGCCAGCAGCCAAAGGCGGGAGCTGTTTTTT. Residues: CASSQRRELFF.

This clonotype was seen many times. The CDR3 loop reads CASSLQGSSYEQYF. In nucleotides, the CDR3 is TGTGCCAGCAGCCTACAGGGGAGCTCCTACGAGCAGTACTTC. V gene TRBV7-9 combines with J gene TRBJ2-7, with TRBD1 matching over 7 bases. Germline V CDR1 and CDR2: SEHNR, FQNEAQ (reference sequence). The CDR3 length is 14 residues. V shed 5 bases, J shed 0 bases, and the junction held 4 bases outside the gene matches.

The sample holds a few counts of this clonotype. The chain combines TRBV11-2 with TRBJ1-4; D ambiguous. CDR3 length: 14 amino acids. Germline CDR1 reads SGHAT; CDR2 reads FQNNGV. Between the trimmed V and J ends, which lost 5 bases and 0 bases, there was a span of 7 bases. The CDR3 loop is CASSRRATNEKLFF. CDR3 bases: TGTGCCAGCAGCCGACGCGCAACTAATGAAAAACTGTTTTTT.

This clonotype has just a few counts. The V gene is TRBV12-3 or TRBV12-4, the J gene TRBJ2-1; TRBD1 matches 8 bases. V lost 2 bases to trimming and J lost 5 bases; unmatched junction nucleotides: 2. The CDR3 covers 14 residues. CDR3 residues: CASSLNRGNNEQFF. CDR3 sequence (DNA): TGTGCCAGCAGTTTAAACAGGGGGAACAATGAGCAGTTCTTC.

V usage is TRBV28 and J usage is TRBJ2-7, with TRBD1 matching over 9 bases. This CDR3 is built from 15 residues. With 6 bases clipped from V and 5 bases from J, the junction kept 11 bases outside the gene matches. CDR1 and CDR2 (germline): MDHEN, SYDVKM. The CDR3 bases are TGTGCCAGCAGCCCCGCCCTCGGGACAGGGAACGAGCAGTACGTC. Its protein product is CASSPALGTGNEQYV.

The rearrangement links TRBV3-1 to TRBJ1-1; TRBD1 matches at 8 bases. This CDR3 has 15 residues. Per germline, CDR1 LGHDT and CDR2 YNNKEL (reference sequence). Unmatched junction bases numbered 2, after V lost 1 base and J lost 1 base. The CDR3 region is CASSQGDRRNTEAFF. CDR3 sequence (DNA): TGTGCCAGCAGCCAAGGGGACAGGAGGAACACTGAAGCTTTCTTT.

This clonotype appeared a few times. The chain has TRBV18 and TRBJ1-3; D is uncertain. Germline CDR1 reads KGHSH; CDR2 reads LQKENI. V lost 3 bases to trimming and J lost 1 base, with 10 bases between them. The CDR3 spans 15 residues. The CDR3 here is CASSPPAGSGNTIYF. The CDR3 DNA follows: TGTGCCAGCTCACCCCCTGCGGGGTCTGGAAACACCATATATTTT.